This T cell receptor beta chain emerged from a study of blood T cells in healthy people across ages. Through a sample-barcoded 5' primer and a J-beta primer mix, a second PCR was run for roughly 6 to 11 cycles. Individual samples furnished no less than 3 million CDR3-containing paired-end reads apiece. TCRdb recomputed calls from the 5' RACE reads with MiXCR, one row per CDR3 protein. This repertoire shows around 970,000 distinct CDR3 sequences, roughly 47% found once; its top ten account for roughly a fifth. Germline V gene data show CDR1 as LNHNV and CDR2 as YYDKDF (reference sequence). The CDR3 loop spans 15 amino acids. V dropped 7 bases and J dropped 2; count of bases not matched to a gene: 10. Donors were healthy Caucasian individuals from Russia aged roughly 6 to 95. Each sample yielded at least 6 million isolated PBMCs.

This receptor was identified in a woman aged 55 to 70 in good health. This chain uses TRBV15 with TRBJ2-7, with TRBD2 matching over 8 bases. The sample was blood. CDR3: CATNTPSGSPYEQYF. The CDR3 DNA is TGTGCCACCAATACCCCCAGCGGGAGCCCCTACGAGCAGTACTTC.